The present T cell receptor beta chain was sequenced within a study of a mutant IDH1 vaccine in newly diagnosed glioma (dated by TCRdb to about 2021). Broadly, across the study: Of the 32 treated patients, roughly 60% were male and 37.5% were female, and the mean age was 40.4 years. Longitudinal TCRB deep sequencing was performed for approximately 24 treated patients wherever samples were available for exploratory analyses. Prior to enrollment, patients had been given standard therapy consisting of radiotherapy alone, temozolomide alone, or radiochemotherapy with temozolomide, with the combination given to most patients. Six visits were used for peripheral blood collection: V03 (baseline), V05, V07, V10, V12 and V13.

The investigation overall reported the following: Availability determined which PBMC samples were chosen for TCRB deep sequencing. Pseudoprogression appeared unrelated to alterations in the top peripheral T cell clonotypes detected by TCRB sequencing. According to the authors, sample limitations meant that analyses of patient blood samples could not be reproduced. Vaccine-induced immune responses across multiple MHC alleles were detected in around 92% of patients.

The library came from the immunoSEQ multiplex PCR assay. Following the manufacturer's protocol, the hsTCRB Kit was used to amplify rearranged TCR beta chain sequences. An Illumina MiSeq was used to sequence the TCRB libraries. The original pipeline was this. Demultiplexing, trimming and gene mapping were performed with the kit vendor's proprietary platform. TCRdb holds this immuneACCESS table with in-frame rearrangements only. Some clones are missing; in checked studies, unresolved V genes explain under half, and the rest has no known cause. Clone size and V and J calls were adopted from that table, with D and trimming inferred from the DNA. The sample includes around 37,000 clones, with roughly 92% observed a single time. The top ten constitute over 15% of the sample. The intended sense of this specimen's time point label: baseline, week 1 (first vaccination visit). This specimen's treatment or condition label, interpreted: pre-vaccination baseline after standard-of-care therapy. The donors had newly diagnosed IDH1-mutant astrocytomas of WHO grade 3 or 4 that showed loss of nuclear ATRX. The samples were drawn from NOA16, a multicentre, single-arm, open-label phase I trial in Germany that tested a mutant IDH1 peptide vaccine in humans for the first time. Blood drawn at visit V03 was used as the baseline sample for immunogenicity testing. Genomic DNA for TCRB sequencing was extracted from EDTA blood using the DNeasy Blood and Tissue Kit.

As regards this clone: Which antigen it targets is not known. Per-base quality was not reported, and no clone a single base away is much larger than it.

The sequence was collected from a man aged 18 to 29 with glioma. The source was PBMCs, collected from a glioma patient treated with radiotherapy, temozolomide or both.

The CDR3 protein sequence reads: CAWSVSGGSYNSPLHF. In nucleotides, the sequence is TGTGCCTGGAGTGTATCAGGGGGCTCCTATAATTCACCCCTCCACTTT. The receptor chain draws on TRBV30 and TRBJ1-6; 7 nucleotides in the junction match TRBD1. CDR1 is given as GTSNPN and CDR2 as SVGIG, both from the germline V gene (reference sequence). Measured from the cysteine to the phenylalanine, the CDR3 is 16 residues long. Of the read, only the CDR3 DNA is kept; its 48 bases are in frame from base 1. Relative to germline, V is missing 0 bases and J is missing 0 bases, with 2 bases of the junction outside any gene match.